This is a list of T cell receptor beta chains from one sample in a study of T cells in localized non-small cell lung cancer. Clones were read by immunoSEQ multiplex PCR, and TCRdb kept only the in-frame ones, dropping some. The repertoire holds about 54,000 clones, with approximately 83% as singletons. The sequencing here drew on peripheral blood, taken before any cancer treatment. The source is a female donor of 60 years or more with stage II squamous cell lung carcinoma. Both conserved end residues are part of each CDR3. A D gene is named only where the DNA matches it firmly. Clone size, where shown, is once, few, many, or a class for clones that have expanded.

few	TRBD1	12	TRBV10-1	TRBJ1-2	TGCGCCAGCATTGAACAGGGGGAAGGCTACACCTTC	CASIEQGEGYTF
.	TRBD1	16	TRBV19	TRBJ1-6	TGTGCCAGTAGCCGGGGACAGGGGGCAAATAATTCACCCCTCCACTTT	CASSRGQGANNSPLHF
few	.	15	TRBV6-6	TRBJ2-7	TGTGCCAGCAGTTCCCCTAGCTGGGGAGTCTACGAGCAGTACTTC	CASSSPSWGVYEQYF
.	.	14	TRBV19	TRBJ1-1	TGTGCCAGTAGTATAGCCCCGGGACGGACTGAAGCTTTCTTT	CASSIAPGRTEAFF
once	.	15	TRBV7-3	TRBJ1-1	TGTGCCAGCAGCTTAAATTCAGGGAAGAACACTGAAGCTTTCTTT	CASSLNSGKNTEAFF
.	.	16	TRBV2	TRBJ2-6	TGTGCCAGCAGTACTAACAGGGATGCAGGGGCCAACGTCCTGACTTTC	CASSTNRDAGANVLTF
.	TRBD2	16	TRBV9	TRBJ2-1	TGTGCCAGCAGCGTATTCGGCGGGGGGGTAGGAAGGGAGCAGTTCTTC	CASSVFGGGVGREQFF
many	TRBD1	14	TRBV5-1	TRBJ1-5	TGCGCCAGCAGTTACGACAGGGGGCATGAGCCCCAGCATTTT	CASSYDRGHEPQHF
.	TRBD1	16	TRBV4-1	TRBJ1-2	TGCGCCAGCAGCCAAGTCCAGGACAGGGTGGGTAATGGCTACACCTTC	CASSQVQDRVGNGYTF
.	.	15	TRBV7-2	TRBJ1-1	TGTGCCAGCAGCTTACAGGGCCTCGTTAAAACTGAAGCTTTCTTT	CASSLQGLVKTEAFF
.	.	15	TRBV5-1	TRBJ2-1	TGCGCCAGCAGCTTGTCAGGGAGATTTGACAATGAGCAGTTCTTC	CASSLSGRFDNEQFF
once	TRBD1	14	TRBV7-2	TRBJ1-2	TGTGCCAGCAGCTTGGACAGGGGGAGAGACGGCTACACCTTC	CASSLDRGRDGYTF
.	TRBD2	14	TRBV7-7	TRBJ2-3	TGTGCCAGCAGCTTCTCCCTAGCGGAAGATACGCAGTATTTT	CASSFSLAEDTQYF
.	TRBD1	16	TRBV6-5	TRBJ1-6	TGTGCCAGCAGTTACGGTACAAACAGGGGATCTTCACCCCTCCACTTT	CASSYGTNRGSSPLHF
medium-sized	TRBD1	14	TRBV30	TRBJ1-1	TGTGCCTGGACCAGGGACAGGGAGTTTACTGAAGCTTTCTTT	CAWTRDREFTEAFF
.	.	15	TRBV29-1	TRBJ2-1	TGCAGCGTTGAAAGAGGGCAGGGGTCCTACAATGAGCAGTTCTTC	CSVERGQGSYNEQFF
.	.	16	TRBV5-4	TRBJ2-6	TGTGCCAGCAGCTTGCCAGGACCGGCCGGGGCCAACGTCCTGACTTTC	CASSLPGPAGANVLTF
.	.	13	TRBV10-3	TRBJ2-6	TGTGCCATCATGAGCTCTGGGGCCAACGTCCTGACTTTC	CAIMSSGANVLTF
.	TRBD2	15	TRBV5-1	TRBJ2-1	TGCGCCAGCAGCGCGCTAGCGGGGGCGAATAATGAGCAGTTCTTC	CASSALAGANNEQFF
.	TRBD1	17	TRBV2	TRBJ1-5	TGTGCCAGCAGTTGGGACAGGGGCGCGCTTTCGGATCAGCCCCAGCATTTT	CASSWDRGALSDQPQHF
.	.	15	TRBV5-1	TRBJ1-5	TGCGCCAGCAGCTTGTCGGAGGGTAGCAATCAGCCCCAGCATTTT	CASSLSEGSNQPQHF
.	.	15	TRBV7-2	TRBJ2-5	TGTGCCAGCAGCTTAGATTCAGCAGTCCAAGAGACCCAGTACTTC	CASSLDSAVQETQYF
.	.	14	TRBV27	TRBJ2-3	TGTGCCAGCAGTTTTGACAGCGCCAGGGATACGCAGTATTTT	CASSFDSARDTQYF
.	.	13	TRBV7-9	TRBJ2-3	TGTGCCAGCAGCTTAGCGGCAGGGGATACGCAGTATTTT	CASSLAAGDTQYF
.	TRBD1	14	TRBV19	TRBJ1-4	TGTGCCAGTCGCGGGACAGCGACAACGGGAAAACTGTTTTTT	CASRGTATTGKLFF
.	.	19	TRBV12-5	TRBJ1-5	TGTGCTAGTGGTCCCGGACGATGGACAGAAGCAATTCGCAATCAGCCCCAGCATTTT	CASGPGRWTEAIRNQPQHF
.	.	11	TRBV20-1	TRBJ1-2	TGCAGTGCCGTAGGGTTGGAGGGCTACACCTTC	CSAVGLEGYTF
.	.	14	TRBV19	TRBJ2-7	TGTGCCAGTAGTCTACAGGTAGATCTCTACGAGCAGTACTTC	CASSLQVDLYEQYF
once	.	13	TRBV7-6	TRBJ1-5	TGTGCCAGCAGCTTAGATGGCAATCAGCCCCAGCATTTT	CASSLDGNQPQHF
once	.	16	TRBV5-1	TRBJ1-2	TGCGCCAGCAGCTTGGAGGTGACGGGGCGCGGGCTCAAGTGGGACTTC	CASSLEVTGRGLKWDF
.	.	13	TRBV5-5	TRBJ2-1	TGTGCCAGCAGACGGGGTCCCTACAATGAGCAGTTCTTC	CASRRGPYNEQFF
.	.	15	TRBV7-2	TRBJ1-5	TGTGCCAGCAGCTCCGGACAGACGGGGAATCAGCCCCAGCATTTT	CASSSGQTGNQPQHF
.	.	13	TRBV6-5	TRBJ1-3	TGTGCCAGCGGGTGGAACTCTGGAAACACCATATATTTT	CASGWNSGNTIYF
.	TRBD1	15	TRBV7-3	TRBJ2-7	TGTGCCAGCAGCCTAACCGGGACAGGGAAACACGAGCAGTACTTC	CASSLTGTGKHEQYF
.	TRBD2	19	TRBV9	TRBJ2-3	TGTGCCAGCAGCGTTTCCGGACTAGCGGGGGTACCTAGCACAGATACGCAGTATTTT	CASSVSGLAGVPSTDTQYF
.	.	16	TRBV6-5	TRBJ1-1	TGTGCCAGCAGTTACGTCAGGGCATCGGGGGACACTGAAGCTTTCTTT	CASSYVRASGDTEAFF
.	TRBD2	15	TRBV7-3	TRBJ2-3	TGTGCCAGCAGCCTGCTAGCGGCGAGCACAGATACGCAGTATTTT	CASSLLAASTDTQYF
once	.	15	TRBV5-1	TRBJ1-4	TGCGCCAGCAGGAAGACAGCAGCAACTAATGAAAAACTGTTTTTT	CASRKTAATNEKLFF
.	.	14	TRBV29-1	TRBJ1-1	TGCAGCGTTGGAGTACGCGGAGGTAACACTGAAGCTTTCTTT	CSVGVRGGNTEAFF
.	TRBD1	15	TRBV2	TRBJ2-1	TGTGCCAGCAGTTACTCGACAGGGTCAGGCAATGAGCAGTTCTTC	CASSYSTGSGNEQFF
.	.	16	TRBV19	TRBJ2-6	TGTGCCAGTACGGATCGCGGAGACTCTGGGGCCAACGTCCTGACTTTC	CASTDRGDSGANVLTF
few	.	14	TRBV10-1	TRBJ2-2	TGCGCCAGCAGTGCGCGGAGTAACACCGGGGAGCTGTTTTTT	CASSARSNTGELFF
.	.	15	TRBV5-6	TRBJ2-6	TGTGCCAGCAGCTTCGGGATCTCTGGGGCCAACGTCCTGACTTTC	CASSFGISGANVLTF
.	TRBD1	15	TRBV19	TRBJ1-1	TGTGCCAGTACCACCCGACAGGGTGGGAGTACTGAAGCTTTCTTT	CASTTRQGGSTEAFF
.	.	14	TRBV2	TRBJ1-3	TGTGCCAGCAGTGAGCCCCGGGCTGGAAACACCATATATTTT	CASSEPRAGNTIYF
once	TRBD1	16	TRBV4-3	TRBJ1-2	TGCGCCAGCAGCCAGGAACAGGGGGGTCCTAACTATGGCTACACCTTC	CASSQEQGGPNYGYTF
once	TRBD1	15	TRBV11-2	TRBJ1-6	TGTGCCAGCAGCTTAGTGGGGACAGGGAATTCACCCCTCCACTTT	CASSLVGTGNSPLHF